A single sample gave rise to the 11 T cell receptor beta chains below, sequenced in a study of PD-1 blockade in classical Hodgkin lymphoma. Produced via immunoSEQ multiplex PCR; TCRdb's table is partial and in-frame only. Among tens of thousands of clones listed, over 75% were seen once. Each patient relapsed following autologous stem cell transplantation, and prior brentuximab vedotin exposure differed. Sequences were derived from peripheral blood mononuclear cells (PBMCs), sampled at baseline. These receptors were taken from a human donor with classical Hodgkin lymphoma.

The CDR3 protein is CASSESGQPLEDTQYF. CDR3 DNA sequence: TGCGCCAGCAGTGAGTCCGGCCAGCCTCTGGAAGATACGCAGTATTTT. This sequence joins TRBV10-1 and TRBJ2-3; no firm D call. The CDR3 is 16 amino acids. Deletions cut 0 bases from V and 5 bases from J, with 15 bases between. The germline CDR1 and CDR2 sequences are WNHNN and SYGVQD (reference sequence).

The rearrangement uses TRBV6-5 and TRBJ1-5; no clear D. Germline V gene sequence: CDR1 MNHEY, CDR2 SVGAGI. There are 14 residues in the CDR3. V gave up 0 bases and J gave up 3 bases, with 6 bases separating them. In DNA, the CDR3 is TGTGCCAGCAGTTACTCGACGAACAATCAGCCCCAGCATTTT. This translates into CASSYSTNNQPQHF.

The genes are TRBV30 and TRBJ1-6, with D unresolved. Trimming shortened V by 0 bases and J by 6 bases, and 21 bases separated the two germline ends. Looked up from germline, CDR1 is GTSNPN and CDR2 is SVGIG (reference sequence). The CDR3 length is 18 residues. The CDR3 spells CAWSVAVGLGTVNSPLHF. The DNA for the CDR3 is TGTGCCTGGAGTGTAGCGGTGGGTCTTGGAACAGTTAATTCACCCCTCCACTTT.

The chain recombines TRBV20-1 with TRBJ2-5; D is ambiguous. CDR3 length: 11 residues. V gave up 7 bases and J gave up 5 bases, with 11 bases separating them. CDR1 is DFQATT, CDR2 SNEGSKA, per germline (reference sequence). The CDR3 spells CSGRVGETQYF. Written as DNA, the CDR3 is TGCAGTGGCCGGGTGGGGGAGACCCAGTACTTC.

The chain uses TRBV7-9 and TRBJ2-2; possible D gene TRBD2, 5 bases. The V and J ends lost 4 bases and 6 bases respectively, with 9 bases between them. There are 13 residues in the CDR3. Looked up from germline, CDR1 is SEHNR and CDR2 is FQNEAQ (reference sequence). The chain's CDR3 is CASSSGIAGELFF. The CDR3 DNA follows: TGTGCCAGCAGCTCGGGAATCGCCGGGGAGCTGTTTTTT.

The chain has TRBV12-5 and TRBJ2-3; D is unresolved. This CDR3 comprises 12 residues. CDR1 LGHNT and CDR2 FRNRAP come from the germline V gene. Trimming stripped 6 bases from V and 5 bases from J, with 9 bases between. CDR3 protein: CASGVPVDTQYF. The DNA of the CDR3 is TGTGCTAGTGGGGTCCCGGTAGATACGCAGTATTTT.

CDR3 DNA: TGTGCCAGTGCTTTTTACACCGGGGAGCTGTTTTTT. Translating it yields CASAFYTGELFF. The rearrangement uses TRBV27 and TRBJ2-2; D uncertain. Trimming pared 9 bases from V and 3 bases from J, leaving 8 bases between. Germline-derived CDR1 and CDR2 are MNHEY and SMNVEV (reference sequence). CDR3 length equals 12 residues.

The chain uses TRBV19 and TRBJ2-7, with unresolved D. The CDR3 is 12 amino acids. Germline values: CDR1 LNHDA, CDR2 SQIVND (reference sequence). The V gene lost 6 bases and the J gene lost 0 bases, with 6 bases spanning the gap. The CDR3 protein is CASSQSSYEQYF. The DNA for the CDR3 is TGTGCCAGTAGCCAAAGCTCCTACGAGCAGTACTTC.

Written as DNA, the CDR3 is TGTGCCAGCAGCTTAACAGGGGGCACAGATACGCAGTATTTT. Encoded protein: CASSLTGGTDTQYF. The chain uses TRBV7-6 and TRBJ2-3; 7 nucleotides match TRBD1. V gave up 2 bases and J gave up 1 base; unmatched junction bases: 0. Germline V gives CDR1 SGHVS, CDR2 FNYEAQ. The CDR3 has 14 amino acids.

The chain carries TRBV4-1 and TRBJ1-1, with TRBD1 matching 9 bases. The CDR3 totals 15 residues. V dropped 3 bases and J dropped 8; count of bases not matched to a gene: 10. Germline CDR1 MGHRA, CDR2 YSYEKL. The CDR3 DNA follows: TGCGCCAGCAGCCACCTTGAGAACGGACAGGGGGAAGCTTTCTTT. As protein: CASSHLENGQGEAFF.

In regard to this clone: Other DNA sequences of this sample code for an identical CDR3. V and J are TRBV5-6 and TRBJ2-2; 8 bases line up with TRBD1. Germline V lookup: CDR1 SGHDT, CDR2 YYEEEE. CDR3 length: 15 amino acids. After removal of 2 bases from V and 1 base from J, the junction contained 1 base not matched to a gene. The CDR3 sequence is CASSFGTGNTGELFF. The CDR3 coding sequence is TGTGCCAGCAGCTTCGGGACAGGGAACACCGGGGAGCTGTTTTTT.